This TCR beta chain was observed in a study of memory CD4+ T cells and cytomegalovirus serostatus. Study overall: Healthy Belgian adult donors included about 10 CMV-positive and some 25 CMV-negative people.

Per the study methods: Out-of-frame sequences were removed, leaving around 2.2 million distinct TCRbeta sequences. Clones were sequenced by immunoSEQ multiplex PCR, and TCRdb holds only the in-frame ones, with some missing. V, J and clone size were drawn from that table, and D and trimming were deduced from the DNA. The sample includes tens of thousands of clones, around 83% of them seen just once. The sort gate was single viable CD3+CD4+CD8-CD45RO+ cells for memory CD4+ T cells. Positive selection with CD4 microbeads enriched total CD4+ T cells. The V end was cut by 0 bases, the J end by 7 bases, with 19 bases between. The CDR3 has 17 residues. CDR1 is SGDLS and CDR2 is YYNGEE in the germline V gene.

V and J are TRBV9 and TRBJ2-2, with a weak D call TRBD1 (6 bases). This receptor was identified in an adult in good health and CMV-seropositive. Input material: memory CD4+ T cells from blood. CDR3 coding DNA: TGTGCCAGCAGCGTAGGTCCTTACAACAGGGAGAACGGGGAGCTGTTTTTT. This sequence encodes CASSVGPYNRENGELFF.